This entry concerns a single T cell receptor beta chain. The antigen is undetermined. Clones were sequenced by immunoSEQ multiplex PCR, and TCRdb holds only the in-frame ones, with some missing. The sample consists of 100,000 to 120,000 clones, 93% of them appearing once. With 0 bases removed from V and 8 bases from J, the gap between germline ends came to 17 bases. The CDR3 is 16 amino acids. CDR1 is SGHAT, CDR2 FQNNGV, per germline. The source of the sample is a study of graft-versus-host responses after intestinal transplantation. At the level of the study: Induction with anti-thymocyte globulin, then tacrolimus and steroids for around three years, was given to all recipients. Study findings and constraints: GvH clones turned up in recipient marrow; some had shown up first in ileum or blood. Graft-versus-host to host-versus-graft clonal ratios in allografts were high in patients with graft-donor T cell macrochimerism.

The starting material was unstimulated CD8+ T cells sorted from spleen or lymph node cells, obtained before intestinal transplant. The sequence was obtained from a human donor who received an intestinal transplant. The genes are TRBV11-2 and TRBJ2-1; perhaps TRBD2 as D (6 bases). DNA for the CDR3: TGTGCCAGCAGCTTAGATGGGACGGGGGTTATAGATGAGCAGTTCTTC. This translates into CASSLDGTGVIDEQFF.